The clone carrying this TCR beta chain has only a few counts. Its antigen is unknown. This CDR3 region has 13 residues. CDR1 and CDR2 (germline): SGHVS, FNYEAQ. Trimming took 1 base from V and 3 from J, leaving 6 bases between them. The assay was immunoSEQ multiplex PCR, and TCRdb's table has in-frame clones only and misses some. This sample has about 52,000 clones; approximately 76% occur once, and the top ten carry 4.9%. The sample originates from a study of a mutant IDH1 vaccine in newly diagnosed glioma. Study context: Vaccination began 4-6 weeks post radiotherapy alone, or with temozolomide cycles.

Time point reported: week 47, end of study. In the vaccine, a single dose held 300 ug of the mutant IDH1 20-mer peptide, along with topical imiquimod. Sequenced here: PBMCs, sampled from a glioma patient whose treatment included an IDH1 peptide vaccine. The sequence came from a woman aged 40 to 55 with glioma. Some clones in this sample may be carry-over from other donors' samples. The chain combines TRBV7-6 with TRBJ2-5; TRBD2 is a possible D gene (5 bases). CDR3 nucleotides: TGTGCCAGCAGCTTAGTCGGGAAAGAGACCCAGTACTTC. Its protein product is CASSLVGKETQYF.